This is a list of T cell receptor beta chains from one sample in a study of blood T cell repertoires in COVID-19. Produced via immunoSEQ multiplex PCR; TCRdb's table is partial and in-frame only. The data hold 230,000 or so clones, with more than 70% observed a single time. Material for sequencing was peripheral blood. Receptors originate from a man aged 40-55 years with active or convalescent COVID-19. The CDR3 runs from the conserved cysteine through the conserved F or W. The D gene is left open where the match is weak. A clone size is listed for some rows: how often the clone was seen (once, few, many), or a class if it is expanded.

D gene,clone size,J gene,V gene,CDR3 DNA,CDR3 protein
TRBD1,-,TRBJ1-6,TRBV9,TGTGCCAGCAGCGGACAGGGGGCGGGGAATTCACCCCTCCACTTT,CASSGQGAGNSPLHF
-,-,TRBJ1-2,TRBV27,TGTGCCAGCAGTGGCCGGGGGGGGTACTATGGCTACACCTTC,CASSGRGGYYGYTF
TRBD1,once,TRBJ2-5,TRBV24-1,TGTGCCACCAGTGATTCGGACAGGGGGATTGAAGAGACCCAGTACTTC,CATSDSDRGIEETQYF
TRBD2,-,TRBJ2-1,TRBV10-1,TGCGCCAGCAGTGATCTTCTAGCGGGAGACAATGAGCAGTTCTTC,CASSDLLAGDNEQFF
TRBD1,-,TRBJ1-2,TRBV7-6,TGTGCCAGCAGCCCTAGCCTGGACAGGTCCATTCCCTATGGCTACACCTTC,CASSPSLDRSIPYGYTF
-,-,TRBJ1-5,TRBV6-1,TGTGCCAGCAGTGAACCCTTCAATCAGCCCCAGCATTTT,CASSEPFNQPQHF
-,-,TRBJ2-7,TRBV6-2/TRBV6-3,TGTGCCAGCAGCTTCGTTTACGAGCAGTACTTC,CASSFVYEQYF
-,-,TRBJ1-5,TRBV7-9,TGTGCCAGCAGCTTAGTTCAGCAGCCCCAGCATTTT,CASSLVQQPQHF
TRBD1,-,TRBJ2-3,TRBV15,TGTGCCACCAGCAGAAAACAGGGGGGAGGAGGTGCAGATACGCAGTATTTT,CATSRKQGGGGADTQYF
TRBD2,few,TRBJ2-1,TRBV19,TGTGCCAGTAGTGCTGGGACTAGCGGGAGGGGGAATGAGCAGTTCTTC,CASSAGTSGRGNEQFF
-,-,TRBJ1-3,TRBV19,TGTGCCAGTAGTATCACCTCGGACAGCTTCTCTGGAAACACCATATATTTT,CASSITSDSFSGNTIYF
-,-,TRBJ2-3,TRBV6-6,TGTGCCAGCACCGTAGCGGATACGCAGTATTTT,CASTVADTQYF
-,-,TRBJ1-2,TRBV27,TGTGCCAGCAGCTTCCGCGGAGGGTCAGGTGGCTACACCTTC,CASSFRGGSGGYTF
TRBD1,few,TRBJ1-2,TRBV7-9,TGTGCCAGCAGCTTAGCTAGGGGACAGGGTGACTATGGCTACACCTTC,CASSLARGQGDYGYTF
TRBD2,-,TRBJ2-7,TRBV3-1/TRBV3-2,TGTGCCAGCAGCCAGATGCTAGCGGGACAATACGAGCAGTACTTC,CASSQMLAGQYEQYF
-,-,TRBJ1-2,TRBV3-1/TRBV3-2,TGTGCCAGCAGCCCAACAGGGAGAAGCTACACCTTC,CASSPTGRSYTF
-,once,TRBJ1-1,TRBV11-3,TGTGCCAGCAGCGCTCAGGTGGAAGCTTTCTTT,CASSAQVEAFF
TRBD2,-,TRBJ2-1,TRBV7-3,TGTGCCAGCAGGACTAACTTAGCGGGAGGCAGTGATGAGCAGTTCTTC,CASRTNLAGGSDEQFF
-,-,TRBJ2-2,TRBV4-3,TGCGCCAGCAGCCAAGGAGTCAATTTCCCCGGGGAGCTGTTTTTT,CASSQGVNFPGELFF
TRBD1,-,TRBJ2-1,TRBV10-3,TGTGCCATCAGTCTACGTTCCGGGACAGGGGCTAACAATGAGCAGTTCTTC,CAISLRSGTGANNEQFF
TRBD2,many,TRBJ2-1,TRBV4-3,TGCGCCAGCAGCCAACCTAGCGGGGGGTACAATGAGCAGTTCTTC,CASSQPSGGYNEQFF
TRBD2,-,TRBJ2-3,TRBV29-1,TGCAGCGTTGAGCGGGAGTCAGATACGCAGTATTTT,CSVERESDTQYF
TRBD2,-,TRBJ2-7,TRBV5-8,TGTGCCAGCAGCTTGGAGAGACTAGCGGGAGGGCCGTACGAGCAGTACTTC,CASSLERLAGGPYEQYF
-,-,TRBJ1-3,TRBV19,TGTGCCAGTAGTATGAGTCCGGGCGGACTCTCTGGAAACACCATATATTTT,CASSMSPGGLSGNTIYF
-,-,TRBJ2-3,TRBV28,TGTGCCAGCAGTTTATACTTCGCCGGTGGCACAGATACGCAGTATTTT,CASSLYFAGGTDTQYF
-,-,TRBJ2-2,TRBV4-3,TGCGCCAGCAGCCAAGAAGAGACCGGGGAGCTGTTTTTT,CASSQEETGELFF
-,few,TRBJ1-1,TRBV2,TGTGCCAGCAGTGCGGGGAGGAACACTGAAGCTTTCTTT,CASSAGRNTEAFF
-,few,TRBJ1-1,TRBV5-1,TGCGCCAGCAGCTTGGAAGACAATAGAGCTTTCTTT,CASSLEDNRAFF
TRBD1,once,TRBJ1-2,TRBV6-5,TGTGCCAGCAGGAGGACCGGGACAGGGGTCGGCTACACCTTC,CASRRTGTGVGYTF
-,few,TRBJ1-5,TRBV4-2,TGTGCCAGCAGCCCCGTGGGGGCACAGCCCCAGCATTTT,CASSPVGAQPQHF
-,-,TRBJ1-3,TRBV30,TGTGCCTGGAGTCTGCAGGGTGGAAACACCATATATTTT,CAWSLQGGNTIYF
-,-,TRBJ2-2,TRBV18,TGTGCCAGCTCACCCCTTCAAACAACCGGGGAGCTGTTTTTT,CASSPLQTTGELFF
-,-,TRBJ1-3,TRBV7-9,TGTGCCAGCAGCGCGCGTGGTGCAGGGATTTTT,CASSARGAGIF
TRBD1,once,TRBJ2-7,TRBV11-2,TGTGCCAGCAGCTTTCCAGGGACAGGTACCTCCTACGAGCAGTACTTC,CASSFPGTGTSYEQYF
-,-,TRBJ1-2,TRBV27,TGTGCCAGCAGCCCCCGCCCTGGGAGCGGCTACACCTTC,CASSPRPGSGYTF
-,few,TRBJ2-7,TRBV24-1,TGTGCCACCAGTGATACAGGGCACTACGAGCAGTACTTC,CATSDTGHYEQYF
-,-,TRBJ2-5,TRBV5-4,TGTGCCAGCAGCGTAACGACTGGGGAGACCCAGTACTTC,CASSVTTGETQYF
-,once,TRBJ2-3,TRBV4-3,TGCGCCAGCAGCCAAGGGACTTCTAGCACAGATACGCAGTATTTT,CASSQGTSSTDTQYF
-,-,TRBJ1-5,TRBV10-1,TGCGCCTCGCGGGGGGAAGGGAACCAGCCCCAGCATTTT,CASRGEGNQPQHF
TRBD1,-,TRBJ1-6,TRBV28,TGTGCCAGCCATCGGGGACAGGGGAATTCACCCCTCCACTTT,CASHRGQGNSPLHF
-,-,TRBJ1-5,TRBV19,TGTGCCAGTAGTATAACTGCCGATCAGCCCCAGCATTTT,CASSITADQPQHF
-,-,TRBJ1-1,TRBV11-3,TGTGCCAGCAGCCATGCGACCATGGGGGGGCGCGACACTGAAGCTTTCTTT,CASSHATMGGRDTEAFF
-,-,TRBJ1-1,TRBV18,TGTGCCAGCTCACCACGGGGGGGAGTACCGAACACTGAAGCTTTCTTT,CASSPRGGVPNTEAFF
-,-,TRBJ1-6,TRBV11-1,TGTGCCAGCAGCTTAGACAGGAACCATAATTCACCCCTCCACTTT,CASSLDRNHNSPLHF
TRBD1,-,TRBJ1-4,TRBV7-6,TGTGCCAGCAGCACACGCACGGGACAGTCGAATGAAAAACTGTTTTTT,CASSTRTGQSNEKLFF
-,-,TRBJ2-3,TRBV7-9,TGTGCCAGCAGCCCTCAGGCAGATACGCAGTATTTT,CASSPQADTQYF
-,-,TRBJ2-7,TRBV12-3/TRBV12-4,TGTGCCAGCAGTCCCAGCTCCTACGAGCAGTACTTC,CASSPSSYEQYF
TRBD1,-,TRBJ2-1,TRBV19,TGTGCCAGTAGTCAGGGGGCGGGGAATGAGCAGTTCTTC,CASSQGAGNEQFF
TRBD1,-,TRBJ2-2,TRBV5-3,TGTGCCAGAAGCTCCGGGACAGGGTCGAACACCGGGGAGCTGTTTTTT,CARSSGTGSNTGELFF
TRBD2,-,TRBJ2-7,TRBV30,TGTGCCTGGAGTGTACGTCTAGCGGACTCCTACGAGCAGTACTTC,CAWSVRLADSYEQYF
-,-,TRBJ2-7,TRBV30,TGTGCCTGGAGTACCTTAGCGACCTCCTACGAGCAGTACTTC,CAWSTLATSYEQYF
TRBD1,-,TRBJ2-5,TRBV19,TGTGCCAGTAGTATAGGGACAGGGCTGTCGGGCGAGACCCAGTACTTC,CASSIGTGLSGETQYF
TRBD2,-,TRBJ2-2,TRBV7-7,TGTGCTAGCAGCCCTCGGCTAGCGGGAGGGCCATACACCGGGGAGCTGTTTTTT,CASSPRLAGGPYTGELFF